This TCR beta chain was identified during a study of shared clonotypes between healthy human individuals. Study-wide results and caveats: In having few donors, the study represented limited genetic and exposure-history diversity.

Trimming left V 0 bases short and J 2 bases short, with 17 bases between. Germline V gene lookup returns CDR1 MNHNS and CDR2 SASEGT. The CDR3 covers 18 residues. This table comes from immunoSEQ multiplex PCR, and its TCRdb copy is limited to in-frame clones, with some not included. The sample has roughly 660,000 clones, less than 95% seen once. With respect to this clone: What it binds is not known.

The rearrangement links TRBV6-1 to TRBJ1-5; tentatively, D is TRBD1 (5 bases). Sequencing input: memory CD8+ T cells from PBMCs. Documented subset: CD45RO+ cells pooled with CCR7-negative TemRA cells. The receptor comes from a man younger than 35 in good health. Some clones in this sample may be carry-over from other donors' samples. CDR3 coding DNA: TGTGCCAGCAGTGAAGCGGGGCAGTACCACCGGGGCAATCAGCCCCAGCATTTT. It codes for CASSEAGQYHRGNQPQHF.